This T cell receptor (beta chain) was retrieved from a study of cytotoxic CD8 clonotypes in ibrutinib-treated CLL. Study-level information: Within the patient group, ten to twelve were relapsed/refractory and some 16 treatment-naive, and 17 to 18 were IGHV unmutated. Sequencing produced an average of about 280,000 productive templates and under 100,000 productive rearrangements per sample. Study-wide points: Investigators sampled sustained-remission and progressing patients at differing times.

A remark on this clone: The antigen remains undetermined.

Germline V gene lookup returns CDR1 MNHNY and CDR2 SVGAGI (reference sequence). Trimming cost V 4 bases and J 7 bases; bases outside gene matches: 3. There are 14 residues in the CDR3. Profiled with immunoSEQ multiplex PCR; TCRdb holds only in-frame clones, not every one. This sample has roughly 150,000 clones, with roughly three quarters found just once. The sample consisted of PBMCs, taken after 24 months of ibrutinib treatment. The clonotype originates from a human donor with chronic lymphocytic leukemia. The chain employs TRBV6-6 and TRBJ2-1, with 11 bases that match TRBD2. Here the CDR3 DNA reads TGTGCCAGCAGTTCCCTAGCGGGAGGTAATGAGCAGTTCTTC. Its protein is CASSSLAGGNEQFF.